This entry lists 13 T cell receptor beta chains sequenced from one sample in a study of cytomegalovirus exposure and HLA in healthy donors. The PCR ran on 60 Vbeta and 13 Jbeta primers. The protocol was immunoSEQ multiplex PCR, while the TCRdb copy is restricted to in-frame clones and leaves out a portion. The sample holds fewer than 200,000 clones; more than 65% are singletons and the top ten take around 3.7%. Input material: PBMCs. These TCRs come from a middle-aged man in good health and CMV-seropositive.

Regarding this clone: The junction departs from germline at one end; a sequencing error may be responsible. The chain carries TRBV5-4 and TRBJ2-7, with 8 bases aligning to TRBD2. The CDR3 consists of 14 residues. Germline V gene sequence: CDR1 SGHNT, CDR2 YYREEE (reference sequence). The CDR3 loop is CASSSRGGGDEQYF. CDR3 bases: TGCGCCAGCAGCTCCCGGGGGGGTGGGGACGAGCAGTACTTC.

The rearrangement uses TRBV28 and TRBJ2-2; the match to TRBD1 covers 9 bases. Germline V gives CDR1 MDHEN, CDR2 SYDVKM. The CDR3 length is 16 residues. After removal of 3 bases from V and 1 base from J, the junction contained 3 bases not matched to a gene. DNA of the CDR3: TGTGCCAGCAGTTTCAGGGACAGGGAGAACACCGGGGAGCTGTTTTTT. Its protein product is CASSFRDRENTGELFF. The whole variable domain, filled in from reference TRBV28 and TRBJ2-2, reads DVKVTQSSRYLVKRTGEKVFLECVQDMDHENMFWYRQDPGLGLRLIYFSYDVKMKEKGDIPEGYSVSREKKERFSLILESASTNQTSMYLCASSFRDRENTGELFFGEGSRLTVL.

This CDR3 is CAISEPYRGGRGTDTQYF. For the CDR3, the DNA is TGTGCCATCAGTGAGCCCTACCGGGGGGGACGGGGCACAGATACGCAGTATTTT. The rearrangement joins TRBV10-3 to TRBJ2-3; 8 nucleotides match TRBD2. Trimming cost V 2 bases and J 1 base; bases outside gene matches: 11. This CDR3 has 18 residues. Germline lookup yields CDR1 ENHRY and CDR2 SYGVKD.

This clone has more than one count but fewer than ten. This chain uses TRBV30 with TRBJ2-2; D possibly corresponds to TRBD1 (6 bases). V was trimmed by 8 bases and J by 2 bases, leaving 9 bases between them. From germline, CDR1 is GTSNPN and CDR2 SVGIG (reference sequence). The CDR3 covers 12 residues. The CDR3 nucleotides read TGTGCCGCACAGGGCAACACCGGGGAGCTGTTTTTT. This encodes CAAQGNTGELFF.

The V call is TRBV28, the J call TRBJ2-1; D is unresolved. V gave up 1 base and J gave up 0 bases, with 7 bases separating them. CDR1 and CDR2 from the germline V gene are MDHEN and SYDVKM. This CDR3 has 15 residues. CDR3 coding DNA: TGTGCCAGCAGTTTATTACCGAGCTCCTACAATGAGCAGTTCTTC. This translates into CASSLLPSSYNEQFF. Based on the CDR3 plus reference TRBV28 and TRBJ2-1, the full variable domain is DVKVTQSSRYLVKRTGEKVFLECVQDMDHENMFWYRQDPGLGLRLIYFSYDVKMKEKGDIPEGYSVSREKKERFSLILESASTNQTSMYLCASSLLPSSYNEQFFGPGTRLTVL.

This clone has just one count. The chain combines TRBV12-5 with TRBJ1-1, with a tentative D call TRBD1 (6 bases). V dropped 1 base and J dropped 5 bases, with 11 bases sitting between them. Germline V gene data show CDR1 as LGHNT and CDR2 as FRNRAP. The CDR3 is 14 amino acids. The CDR3 reads CASGLAGERTEAFF. The CDR3 nucleotides read TGTGCTAGTGGTTTGGCAGGGGAGAGGACTGAAGCTTTCTTT.

This chain joins TRBV27 and TRBJ2-7; 7 bases align to TRBD1. The V gene's germline CDR1 is MNHEY and CDR2 SMNVEV (reference sequence). V shed 3 bases and J 3 bases; nucleotides not matched to a gene: 5. This CDR3 has 14 amino acids. This CDR3 is CASSLSGQRYEQYF. The CDR3 DNA is TGTGCCAGCAGTTTGTCGGGACAGCGCTACGAGCAGTACTTC.

The gene calls are TRBV6-7 and TRBJ2-2, with 9 bases matching TRBD2. TRBV6-7 qualifies as an ORF whose function is uncertain. The CDR3 is made up of 17 amino acids. V lost 10 bases and J lost 4; bases outside the gene matches: 16. The CDR3 nucleotides read TGTGCCATCCAAAGGGGCGGGAGGGCCTGGTTCACCGGGGAGCTGTTTTTT. It is translated as CAIQRGGRAWFTGELFF.

The chain employs TRBV19 and TRBJ2-7; possible D gene TRBD2, 6 bases. Germline CDR1 and CDR2: LNHDA and SQIVND (reference sequence). V was shortened by 4 bases and J by 3 bases, with 13 bases between the two germline ends. The CDR3 consists of 14 residues. CDR3 bases: TGTGCCAGTAGTACGGGACTTTCTTACTACGAGCAGTACTTC. Its protein product is CASSTGLSYYEQYF.

This clone was seen only once. The chain has TRBV4-1 and TRBJ2-7; D gene uncertain. Germline V gives CDR1 MGHRA, CDR2 YSYEKL. Trimming left V 4 bases short and J 0 bases short, with 13 bases between. The CDR3 is 15 residues long. CDR3 DNA: TGCGCCAGCAGCCGCGTGGAATGGAGCTCCTACGAGCAGTACTTC. It encodes CASSRVEWSSYEQYF.

This clone appeared once. V is TRBV4-1 and J is TRBJ1-2; 7 nucleotides match TRBD1. Per the germline V gene, CDR1 is MGHRA and CDR2 is YSYEKL. With 0 bases clipped from V and 6 bases from J, the junction kept 1 base outside the gene matches. The CDR3 extends over 13 amino acids. This chain's CDR3 is CASSQDTGDGYTF. The CDR3 DNA reads as TGCGCCAGCAGCCAAGATACAGGGGATGGCTACACCTTC.

The chain couples TRBV5-6 to TRBJ1-2, with a weak D call TRBD1 (6 bases). Germline V lookup: CDR1 SGHDT, CDR2 YYEEEE. The V end was cut by 2 bases, the J end by 8 bases, with 13 bases between. CDR3 length: 13 residues. The CDR3 protein is CASSFWGRGGYTF. Written as DNA, the CDR3 is TGTGCCAGCAGCTTTTGGGGGCGCGGGGGCTACACCTTC.

The chain has TRBV4-3 and TRBJ2-3; D is unresolved. Germline-derived CDR1 and CDR2 are LGHNA and YSLEER. Trimming left V 1 base short and J 0 bases short, with 14 bases between. This CDR3 region has 17 residues. The CDR3 DNA reads as TGCGCCAGCAGCCAAGCTGGTCAGTCCAAAAGCACAGATACGCAGTATTTT. This sequence encodes CASSQAGQSKSTDTQYF.